A selection of T cell receptor beta chains follows, all from one sample in a study of blood T cell repertoires in COVID-19. The data were produced by immunoSEQ multiplex PCR, yet TCRdb's version contains in-frame clones alone and is incomplete. The sample yields 150,000 to 200,000 clones, around 85% seen once. The sequenced sample was peripheral blood. Every receptor here comes from a human donor in a cohort sampled during active COVID-19. CDR3s include the opening cysteine and the closing phenylalanine or tryptophan. The order of the fields is clone size, J gene, D gene, V gene, CDR3 protein, CDR3 DNA. A D gene is named only where the DNA matches it firmly. For some rows the clone size is stated as once, few or many, or as a class when expanded; others skip it.

abundance: -
j_gene: TRBJ1-1
d_gene: -
v_gene: TRBV7-3
CDR3aa: CASSLGTGLNTEAFF
CDR3nt: TGTGCCAGCAGCTTAGGAACAGGTTTGAACACTGAAGCTTTCTTT

abundance: -
j_gene: TRBJ2-1
d_gene: TRBD2
v_gene: TRBV18
CDR3aa: CASSLGLGGSDEQFF
CDR3nt: TGTGCCAGCTCTCTAGGACTAGGAGGATCCGATGAGCAGTTCTTC

abundance: once
j_gene: TRBJ1-5
d_gene: -
v_gene: TRBV19
CDR3aa: CASSIGINKGLRGAGNQPQHF
CDR3nt: TGTGCCAGTAGTATAGGCATAAACAAAGGACTCAGGGGCGCTGGGAATCAGCCCCAGCATTTT

abundance: -
j_gene: TRBJ1-1
d_gene: TRBD1
v_gene: TRBV24-1
CDR3aa: CATSAGQGNTEAFF
CDR3nt: TGTGCCACCAGCGCGGGACAGGGGAACACTGAAGCTTTCTTT

abundance: few
j_gene: TRBJ1-3
d_gene: -
v_gene: TRBV30
CDR3aa: CAWSGAMPGNTIYF
CDR3nt: TGTGCCTGGAGTGGGGCTATGCCCGGAAACACCATATATTTT

abundance: -
j_gene: TRBJ1-1
d_gene: -
v_gene: TRBV7-9
CDR3aa: CASSLSHREGEAFF
CDR3nt: TGTGCCAGCAGCTTATCCCACAGGGAGGGTGAAGCTTTCTTT

abundance: few
j_gene: TRBJ2-3
d_gene: TRBD2
v_gene: TRBV4-2
CDR3aa: CASSRTSGNQDTQYF
CDR3nt: TGTGCCAGCAGCCGGACTAGCGGGAATCAGGATACGCAGTATTTT

abundance: -
j_gene: TRBJ2-7
d_gene: TRBD2
v_gene: TRBV4-1
CDR3aa: CASSQDTAGGYEQYF
CDR3nt: TGCGCCAGCAGCCAAGATACTGCGGGGGGGTACGAGCAGTACTTC

abundance: -
j_gene: TRBJ1-1
d_gene: -
v_gene: TRBV7-9
CDR3aa: CASSLGVVRWAFF
CDR3nt: TGTGCCAGCAGCTTAGGGGTTGTGAGGTGGGCTTTCTTT

abundance: -
j_gene: TRBJ2-2
d_gene: -
v_gene: TRBV7-9
CDR3aa: CASSRTENTGELFF
CDR3nt: TGTGCCAGCAGCCGGACAGAAAACACCGGGGAGCTGTTTTTT

abundance: -
j_gene: TRBJ1-6
d_gene: -
v_gene: TRBV3-1/TRBV3-2
CDR3aa: CASSQGGGNYNSPLHF
CDR3nt: TGTGCCAGCAGCCAAGGAGGGGGAAACTATAATTCACCCCTCCACTTT

abundance: once
j_gene: TRBJ2-3
d_gene: -
v_gene: TRBV5-1
CDR3aa: CASSRGTANTDTQYF
CDR3nt: TGCGCCAGCAGCCGCGGGACGGCCAACACAGATACGCAGTATTTT

abundance: -
j_gene: TRBJ2-1
d_gene: -
v_gene: TRBV19
CDR3aa: CASSIPRGSGYNEQFF
CDR3nt: TGTGCCAGTAGTATCCCGCGGGGCTCAGGGTACAATGAGCAGTTCTTC

abundance: -
j_gene: TRBJ1-3
d_gene: -
v_gene: TRBV19
CDR3aa: CASLGWGRENTIYF
CDR3nt: TGTGCCAGTCTCGGCTGGGGCAGGGAAAACACCATATATTTT

abundance: -
j_gene: TRBJ2-3
d_gene: TRBD2
v_gene: TRBV9
CDR3aa: CASSVAGTSGRAPDTQYF
CDR3nt: TGTGCCAGCAGCGTAGCAGGGACTAGCGGGAGGGCCCCAGATACGCAGTATTTT

abundance: -
j_gene: TRBJ2-7
d_gene: TRBD1
v_gene: TRBV6-5
CDR3aa: CATMPGQGHYEQYF
CDR3nt: TGTGCCACTATGCCGGGACAGGGTCACTACGAGCAGTACTTC

abundance: -
j_gene: TRBJ2-2
d_gene: -
v_gene: TRBV2
CDR3aa: CASSAREFGELFF
CDR3nt: TGTGCCAGCAGTGCGAGGGAATTCGGGGAGCTGTTTTTT

abundance: -
j_gene: TRBJ2-1
d_gene: -
v_gene: TRBV2
CDR3aa: CASSGRGFDQFF
CDR3nt: TGTGCCAGCAGTGGTCGGGGGTTTGATCAGTTCTTC

abundance: -
j_gene: TRBJ2-7
d_gene: TRBD2
v_gene: TRBV7-2
CDR3aa: CASSLSSGGEQYF
CDR3nt: TGTGCCAGCAGCCTTTCTAGCGGTGGCGAGCAGTACTTC

abundance: -
j_gene: TRBJ2-7
d_gene: TRBD1
v_gene: TRBV6-5
CDR3aa: CASEDRGTYEQYF
CDR3nt: TGTGCCAGTGAGGACAGGGGCACATACGAGCAGTACTTC

abundance: -
j_gene: TRBJ1-2
d_gene: -
v_gene: TRBV18
CDR3aa: CASSPAPGTLYGYTF
CDR3nt: TGTGCCAGCTCACCCGCCCCCGGGACACTCTATGGCTACACCTTC

abundance: -
j_gene: TRBJ2-1
d_gene: TRBD1
v_gene: TRBV4-3
CDR3aa: CASSQSFGTGGGNEQFF
CDR3nt: TGCGCCAGCAGCCAATCCTTCGGGACAGGGGGCGGGAATGAGCAGTTCTTC

abundance: once
j_gene: TRBJ1-6
d_gene: TRBD1
v_gene: TRBV15
CDR3aa: CATSTTPTQGQEDSYNSPLHF
CDR3nt: TGTGCCACCAGCACTACCCCGACCCAGGGACAGGAGGACTCCTATAATTCACCCCTCCACTTT

abundance: -
j_gene: TRBJ1-2
d_gene: TRBD1
v_gene: TRBV27
CDR3aa: CASSSGGRFRNYGYTF
CDR3nt: TGTGCCAGCAGTTCAGGGGGCCGCTTCAGAAACTATGGCTACACCTTC

abundance: -
j_gene: TRBJ2-7
d_gene: TRBD2
v_gene: TRBV7-2
CDR3aa: CASSSSRLAAYEQYF
CDR3nt: TGTGCCAGCAGCTCCTCAAGACTAGCGGCCTACGAGCAGTACTTC

abundance: -
j_gene: TRBJ1-5
d_gene: -
v_gene: TRBV27
CDR3aa: CASSFHNQPQHF
CDR3nt: TGTGCCAGCAGTTTCCATAATCAGCCCCAGCATTTT

abundance: -
j_gene: TRBJ2-7
d_gene: TRBD2
v_gene: TRBV28
CDR3aa: CASSSPGLVGPKLYEQYF
CDR3nt: TGTGCCAGCAGCTCACCGGGACTAGTAGGGCCTAAGCTATACGAGCAGTACTTC

abundance: -
j_gene: TRBJ1-6
d_gene: -
v_gene: TRBV12-3/TRBV12-4
CDR3aa: CASSWGDSPLHF
CDR3nt: TGTGCCAGCAGTTGGGGAGATTCACCCCTCCACTTT